This TCR beta chain was sequenced during a study of blood T cell repertoires in COVID-19 (dated by TCRdb to the early 2020s). Background on the whole study: The collaborator samples originated in the United States, Italy and Spain and spanned the acute and convalescent phases of COVID-19. The material from the prospective study consisted of cDNA or gDNA derived from T cells, B-cell-depleted T cells, or PBMCs. Deeply sampled blood TCRbeta repertoires from subjects exposed to, actively infected with, or recovered from COVID-19 were included in the dataset. A freely available public database, intended as a resource for researchers studying the immune response to SARS-CoV-2, is where the repertoires were released. The samples were drawn from two sources: the first 160 participants of the ongoing ImmuneRACE study, and 1,000 to 1,500 subjects contributed by 6 global collaborators. The sample metadata nearly always contained a de-identified subject ID, COVID-19 status, age in years and sex. Where available, HLA class I and class II types were obtained from metadata supplied by the sample provider rather than from assay-based typing. What the authors observed across the whole study: The amount of clinical and demographic metadata varied by source and participant and was provided uncurated.

As to this clone: Its antigen is still unknown. The record has no base qualities; no much larger clone is one base away.

Participants in the prospective study were enrolled through a virtual design, were aged about 18 to 100 years, and lived in fewer than 30 United States geographic areas. In the prospective study, cohorts were assigned on the basis of participant-reported clinical history obtained from a screening survey and a study questionnaire. A participant counted as exposed if, within 2 weeks of entering the study, that participant had been in contact with someone who had a PCR-confirmed or clinician-diagnosed COVID-19 case. In the prospective study, mobile phlebotomists collected whole blood, serum and a nasopharyngeal or oropharyngeal swab from each participant. Prospective study participants could optionally give additional blood draws and questionnaires over an approximately two-month period. Prospective study blood samples were shipped either frozen or at room temperature before DNA extraction. The germline V gene yields SGHTS for CDR1 and YDEGEE for CDR2. The V end loses 5 bases and the J end loses 6 bases, and a stretch of 14 bases separates them. The CDR3 covers 13 residues, taking in both the cysteine and the phenylalanine. Solely the CDR3 DNA is kept, with 39 bases framed from the first base.

The immunoSEQ Assay, a bias-controlled multiplex PCR, was used to amplify TCRbeta CDR3 regions from genomic DNA. The paper's processing steps were these. Nucleated cell counts per sample were estimated from amplification of reference gene primers within the assay. To quantify the absolute abundance of each unique TCRbeta CDR3 rearrangement, sequence reads were collapsed and filtered. For each sample, productive Simpson clonality was calculated as the square root of Simpson's diversity index over productive rearrangements. As stored in TCRdb, this immuneACCESS dataset retains in-frame rearrangements with V and J assigned. A fraction of the clones does not appear; measured against another copy, unresolved V genes explain less than half of the discrepancy, and the remainder lacks a known reason. That table furnishes V, J and clone size, whereas the DNA furnished D and trimming. In this sample the table shows a few hundred thousand clones, about 85% of which occur a single time. Of the sample, approximately 6.6% falls within the top ten clones.

The chain joins TRBV5-8 to TRBJ1-1, with a weak D call of TRBD1 (5 bases match). The sample taken for sequencing was PBMCs or T cells enriched from blood (not recorded which). The clonotype comes from a woman in her forties or fifties who had been exposed to COVID-19. The DNA is as follows: TGTGCCAGCAGTCAAACAGGAGTGGCTGAAGCTTTCTTT. Translated, it reads CASSQTGVAEAFF.